The 32 T cell receptor beta chains listed next were all sequenced from one sample in a study of Graves' ophthalmopathy and Graves' hyperthyroidism. RNA transcripts were the source from which TCR beta CDR3 regions were amplified. RT-PCR in the first round used HTBI primers; a second-round multiplex PCR followed. TCRdb analysed the multiplex PCR reads with MiXCR anew, one entry per CDR3 protein. Among around 660,000 distinct CDR3 sequences, under 50% were seen once, and the ten largest hold over 2.5%. The sample consisted of peripheral blood. These receptors were collected from an adult man with Graves' ophthalmopathy.

To note about this clonotype: One base away lies a much larger clone, so this may be a sequencing read error. This chain links TRBV9 with TRBJ2-2; D is undetermined. This CDR3 is built from 13 residues. CDR1 is SGDLS and CDR2 is YYNGEE in the germline V gene. The CDR3 DNA reads as TGTGTCAGCAGCGTAGGTGGATTCGGGGAGCTGTTTTTT. Its protein product is CVSSVGGFGELFF.

This chain joins TRBV5-8 and TRBJ2-7, with D possibly TRBD1 on 6 matching bases. The CDR3 totals 15 residues. Germline V gives CDR1 SGHTS, CDR2 YDEGEE. V lost 0 bases to trimming and J lost 3 bases, with 13 bases between them. The DNA of the CDR3 is TGTGCCAGCAGCTTGGCCGGGACAACTTACTACGAGCAGTACTTC. Its protein product is CASSLAGTTYYEQYF.

This chain uses TRBV12-3 or TRBV12-4 with TRBJ2-5, with D tentatively TRBD1 or TRBD2 (5 bases each). Between the trimmed V and J ends, which lost 6 bases and 5 bases, there was a span of 16 bases. CDR3 size: 14 residues. The CDR3 spells CASRDGAWAETQYF. The CDR3 nucleotides are TGTGCCAGCAGGGACGGGGCTTGGGCGGAGACCCAGTACTTC.

This clonotype was counted many times. The chain uses TRBV12-3 or TRBV12-4 and TRBJ1-1, with D possibly being TRBD1 (6 bases). The CDR3 spans 14 residues. The V end lost 2 bases, the J end lost 3 bases, and 10 bases lay between the germline ends. The CDR3 protein is CASSLQGLYTEAFF. The CDR3 DNA is TGTGCCAGCAGTTTACAGGGGTTGTACACTGAAGCTTTCTTT.

About this clonotype: A much bigger clone sits one base away, suggesting this may be a read error. The chain combines TRBV24-1 with TRBJ1-5; 10 bases are shared with TRBD1. The CDR3 has 17 amino acids. The germline V gene has CDR1 KGHDR and CDR2 SFDVKD. The CDR3, as DNA: TGTGCCACCGGTGATGGGACAGGGGATTTGAGTAGTCAGCCCCAGCATTTT. It yields the protein CATGDGTGDLSSQPQHF.

Ten or more counts support this clonotype. This chain uses TRBV10-3 with TRBJ1-4; D is undetermined. Trimming stripped 0 bases from V and 8 bases from J, with 4 bases between. CDR1 is ENHRY, CDR2 SYGVKD, per germline. This CDR3 comprises 12 residues. The CDR3 DNA reads TGTGCCATCAGTGAGTCAAGGGAAAAACTGTTTTTT. Its translation: CAISESREKLFF.

This clonotype has a count of ten or more. The V and J genes are TRBV2 and TRBJ2-5; D gene uncertain. Germline values: CDR1 SNHLY, CDR2 FYNNEI. CDR3 length equals 18 residues. Trimming stripped 8 bases from V and 0 bases from J, with 25 bases between. In DNA form, the CDR3 reads TGTGCCAGCTTCCCGGGCGCCGCCAGTCGTGGGTACCAAGAGACCCAGTACTTC. Protein: CASFPGAASRGYQETQYF. Variable domain in full (rest from reference TRBV2 and TRBJ2-5): EPEVTQTPSHQVTQMGQEVILRCVPISNHLYFYWYRQILGQKVEFLVSFYNNEISEKSEIFDDQFSVERPDGSNFTLKIRSTKLEDSAMYFCASFPGAASRGYQETQYFGPGTRLLVL.

This clonotype was counted ten times or more. The rearrangement joins TRBV15 to TRBJ2-7, with D possibly being TRBD2 (5 bases). CDR3 length equals 12 residues. CDR1 LNHNV and CDR2 YYDKDF come from the germline V gene (reference sequence). V lost 1 base and J lost 6, with 7 bases in between. The CDR3, as DNA: TGTGCCACCAGCAGAGGAGGGTTCGAGCAGTACTTC. It translates to CATSRGGFEQYF.

This clonotype was counted a single time. At one of its ends the junction is not consistent with the germline gene, which may arise from a read error. The chain combines TRBV29-1 with TRBJ1-1, with D unresolved. CDR1 and CDR2 from the germline V gene are SQVTM and ANQGSEA. The CDR3 contains 11 residues. The CDR3 sequence: CAWALDAGAFF. In nucleotides, the CDR3 is TGTGCCTGGGCGTTGGATGCTGGAGCTTTCTTT.

This clonotype was counted many times. The V and J genes are TRBV10-3 and TRBJ1-6; D uncertain. The ends were cut back, 4 bases at V and 4 bases at J, with 8 bases in the middle. Germline values: CDR1 ENHRY, CDR2 SYGVKD. CDR3 size: 14 residues. In DNA, the CDR3 is TGTGCCATCAGTGTAGGTCTTTATAATTCACCCCTCCACTTT. This encodes CAISVGLYNSPLHF.

There are many counts of this clonotype. This chain connects TRBV2 to TRBJ2-5, with TRBD1 matching over 10 bases. Unmatched junction bases numbered 5, after V lost 6 bases and J lost 7 bases. The CDR3 sequence is 13 residues long. Looked up from germline, CDR1 is SNHLY and CDR2 is FYNNEI. The chain's CDR3 is CASRTGGSGTQYF. Here the CDR3 DNA reads TGTGCCAGCAGGACAGGGGGCTCGGGGACCCAGTACTTC.

Details on this clonotype: This may stem from a read error, because a much larger clone lies one nucleotide away. The genes are TRBV7-9 and TRBJ1-5; 9 nucleotides agree with TRBD1. Germline V gene data show CDR1 as SEHNR and CDR2 as FQNEAQ (reference sequence). The CDR3 spans 16 residues. This chain's CDR3 is CAGSSGTGSTNQPQHF. As DNA, the CDR3 is TGTGCCGGCAGCTCCGGGACAGGGTCGACCAATCAGCCCCAGCATTTT.

The genes are TRBV6-6 and TRBJ2-7, with 11 positions matching TRBD2. Germline V gene data show CDR1 as MNHNY and CDR2 as SVGAGI (reference sequence). This CDR3 has 16 amino acids. Trimming took 1 base from V and 3 from J; bases not matched to a gene: 5. The CDR3, as DNA: TGTGCCAGCAGTTACTTACTAGCGGGGGCCGACTACGAGCAGTACTTC. This translates into CASSYLLAGADYEQYF.

This clonotype was seen a handful of times. The CDR3 nucleotides read TGTGCCAGCAGCTTAGGCCAGGGAGGGTTCCACGAGCAGTACTTC. Its protein product is CASSLGQGGFHEQYF. The V gene is TRBV7-9, the J gene TRBJ2-7; 7 bases line up with TRBD2. V lost 1 base and J lost 5; bases outside the gene matches: 8. The CDR3 is 15 residues long. The germline CDR1 and CDR2 sequences are SEHNR and FQNEAQ (reference sequence).

This clonotype was seen at least ten times. The chain employs TRBV4-3 and TRBJ1-2, with no clear D. Germline CDR1 and CDR2: LGHNA and YSLEER. Trimming stripped 1 base from V and 3 bases from J, with 12 bases between. The CDR3 consists of 15 residues. The CDR3 protein is CASSQVVGKDYGYTF. DNA for the CDR3: TGCGCCAGCAGCCAAGTGGTGGGAAAGGACTATGGCTACACCTTC.

At least ten counts were recorded for this clonotype. DNA of the CDR3: TGTGCCAGCGGGCGGGGAAGCAATCAGCCCCAGCATTTT. This gives the protein CASGRGSNQPQHF. V usage is TRBV2 and J usage is TRBJ1-5; unclear D gene. Trimming cost V 8 bases and J 1 base, with 9 bases left between them. The CDR3 covers 13 residues. CDR1 is SNHLY and CDR2 is FYNNEI in the germline V gene.

This clonotype was recorded at least ten times. The J gene is TRBJ1-5, the V gene TRBV20-1; no clear D gene. Germline loops: CDR1 DFQATT, CDR2 SNEGSKA (reference sequence). This CDR3 spans 15 amino acids. With 3 bases removed from V and 0 bases from J, the gap between germline ends came to 12 bases. This CDR3 reads CSASTRRYSNQPQHF. The CDR3, as DNA: TGCAGTGCTAGCACGAGGCGATATAGCAATCAGCCCCAGCATTTT.

This clonotype was detected many times. The junction differs from germline at one of its ends, possibly a read error. The genes are TRBV7-7 and TRBJ1-6; possibly TRBD1 for D (6 bases). This CDR3 is built from 14 residues. Germline V gene lookup returns CDR1 SSHAT and CDR2 FNYEAQ (reference sequence). As DNA, the CDR3 is TGTGCTAGCAGTTCTGGACAGCTTGGATCACCCCTCCACTTT. It encodes CASSSGQLGSPLHF.

This clonotype was seen only a few times. CDR3 DNA sequence: TGCGCCAGCAGCCAAGGGGCAGGGGGCGTTGCCGGGGAGCTGTTTTTT. Its protein product is CASSQGAGGVAGELFF. The chain links TRBV4-3 to TRBJ2-2; 8 positions agree with TRBD1. CDR3 length equals 16 residues. From germline, CDR1 is LGHNA and CDR2 YSLEER. V lost 1 base, J lost 6 bases, and 7 bases stayed unmatched.

The CDR3 DNA follows: TGTGCCAGCAGCTCTGGGGGGGCTTGGGGGCAGTACTTC. This gives the protein CASSSGGAWGQYF. V usage is TRBV5-6 and J usage is TRBJ2-7, with D perhaps matching TRBD2 (7 bases). Trimming took 3 bases from V and 9 from J, leaving 16 bases between them. Germline V gene sequence: CDR1 SGHDT, CDR2 YYEEEE. CDR3 size: 13 residues.

The gene calls are TRBV11-2 and TRBJ1-1; no clear D gene. The V and J ends lost 4 bases and 6 bases respectively, with 12 bases between them. The germline gives CDR1 SGHAT, CDR2 FQNNGV. This CDR3 spans 13 amino acids. The CDR3 DNA reads TGTGCCAGCAGCTCGTCAGGTTATGCTGAAGCTTTCTTT. Residues: CASSSSGYAEAFF.

This clonotype was counted at least ten times. This sequence joins TRBV29-1 and TRBJ2-5, with D hard to call. This CDR3 comprises 11 residues. CDR1 is SQVTM, CDR2 ANQGSEA, per germline. The V end lost 4 bases, the J end lost 5 bases, and 8 bases lay between the germline ends. The CDR3 nucleotides read TGCAGCGTTGCTCCCGGGGAGACCCAGTACTTC. This gives the protein CSVAPGETQYF. The complete variable domain, with remaining parts taken from reference TRBV29-1 and TRBJ2-5, reads SAVISQKPSRDICQRGTSLTIQCQVDSQVTMMFWYRQQPGQSLTLIATANQGSEATYESGFVIDKFPISRPNLTFSTLTVSNMSPEDSSIYLCSVAPGETQYFGPGTRLLVL.

This clonotype occurred a few times. The V gene is TRBV10-3, the J gene TRBJ2-2; 11 nucleotides line up with TRBD2. This CDR3 spans 15 amino acids. After removal of 10 bases from V and 5 bases from J, the junction contained 9 bases not matched to a gene. Germline V gene sequence: CDR1 ENHRY, CDR2 SYGVKD. CDR3 protein: CASRVAGGFTGELFF. The DNA of the CDR3 is TGTGCCAGCAGGGTAGCGGGAGGGTTTACCGGGGAGCTGTTTTTT.

A few counts support this clonotype. V and J are TRBV12-3 or TRBV12-4 and TRBJ2-2, with D perhaps given as TRBD1 or TRBD2 (5 bases each). V was shortened by 6 bases and J by 4 bases, with 12 bases between the two germline ends. CDR3 length: 14 residues. The CDR3 loop reads CASRPWGSTGELFF. CDR3 sequence (DNA): TGTGCCAGCAGACCTTGGGGGAGCACCGGGGAGCTGTTTTTT.

This clonotype came up many times. The chain recombines TRBV5-5 with TRBJ2-7, with 7 positions matching TRBD1. The germline V gene encodes CDR1 SGHKS and CDR2 YYEKEE (reference sequence). This CDR3 region has 15 residues. Trimming cost V 6 bases and J 3 bases; bases outside gene matches: 12. The CDR3 DNA reads as TGTGCCAGCAACTCCAGGACAGGATCGGACTACGAGCAGTACTTC. Protein: CASNSRTGSDYEQYF.

This clonotype has at least ten counts. The chain carries TRBV7-9 and TRBJ1-2; D may be TRBD1 (6 bases). The CDR3 has 16 residues. V lost 1 base to trimming and J lost 5 bases, with 17 bases between them. Looked up from germline, CDR1 is SEHNR and CDR2 is FQNEAQ (reference sequence). The CDR3 reads CASSLVTGAHIYGYTF. In DNA, the CDR3 is TGTGCCAGCAGCTTAGTGACGGGGGCGCATATATATGGCTACACCTTC.

This clonotype appeared many times. The genes are TRBV2 and TRBJ1-1; the D is unclear. V was pared by 4 bases and J by 0 bases, with 12 bases between. Germline V lookup: CDR1 SNHLY, CDR2 FYNNEI. CDR3 length: 15 amino acids. The CDR3 is CASSAWRGMNTEAFF. The CDR3 DNA follows: TGTGCCAGCAGTGCTTGGCGGGGAATGAACACTGAAGCTTTCTTT.

The chain carries TRBV24-1 and TRBJ2-7; possibly TRBD1 for D (5 bases). V dropped 12 bases and J dropped 4 bases, with 15 bases sitting between them. Per the germline V gene, CDR1 is KGHDR and CDR2 is SFDVKD. The CDR3 sequence is 12 residues long. In DNA, the CDR3 is TGTGCCTGGAGTTTCCAGGGTTACGAGCAGTACTTC. This sequence encodes CAWSFQGYEQYF.

This clonotype was seen a handful of times. The genes are TRBV5-1 and TRBJ2-5, with D possibly called TRBD1 or TRBD2 (7 bases each). Germline CDR1 reads SGHRS; CDR2 reads YFSETQ. Trimming removed 4 bases at V and 5 bases at J, with 18 bases between. The CDR3 loop spans 15 amino acids. DNA for the CDR3: TGCGCCAGCAGCGGGGACGCAGGGGGGGCGGAGACCCAGTACTTC. Translated: CASSGDAGGAETQYF.

The rearrangement uses TRBV25-1 and TRBJ1-1; D is perhaps TRBD1 (6 bases). The ends were cut back, 4 bases at V and 0 bases at J, with 12 bases in the middle. This CDR3 contains 15 residues. Germline V gene data show CDR1 as MGHDK and CDR2 as SYGVNS. The DNA of the CDR3 is TGTGCCAGCAGTGCGTGGACAGCGTTGAACACTGAAGCTTTCTTT. As protein: CASSAWTALNTEAFF.

This clonotype has only a few counts. The chain recombines TRBV20-1 with TRBJ2-7; 7 bases fit TRBD1. V gave up 2 bases and J gave up 2 bases; unmatched junction bases: 6. Germline CDR1 reads DFQATT; CDR2 reads SNEGSKA (reference sequence). CDR3 length: 14 residues. The CDR3 bases are TGCAGTGCTAGATCTGGGACAGCTACCTACGAGCAGTACTTC. It is translated as CSARSGTATYEQYF.

This clonotype was seen many times. V and J are TRBV11-3 and TRBJ1-6, with 7 bases aligning to TRBD1. Per the germline V gene, CDR1 is SGHNT and CDR2 is YENEEA. V lost 6 bases and J lost 4; bases outside the gene matches: 9. The CDR3 consists of 16 residues. The chain's CDR3 is CASRATGAKYNSPLHF. In DNA form, the CDR3 reads TGTGCCAGCAGAGCAACAGGGGCAAAGTATAATTCACCCCTCCACTTT.